These 19 T cell receptor beta chains share one sample of origin, sequenced in a study of shared clonotypes between healthy human individuals. TCRdb's copy holds only in-frame clones and misses some; the assay was immunoSEQ multiplex PCR. The sample yields nearly 2 million clones, less than 95% seen once. The naive CD8 subset, CD45RO-negative cells positively selected for CCR7, excluded terminally differentiated effector memory CD45RA+ cells. Sequenced: naive CD8+ T cells sorted from blood. These receptors were taken from a man in his late teens or twenties in good health.

The chain carries TRBV19 and TRBJ2-2, with TRBD1 matching 9 bases. Germline CDR1 LNHDA, CDR2 SQIVND (reference sequence). With 7 bases clipped from V and 2 bases from J, the junction kept 5 bases outside the gene matches. The CDR3 loop spans 15 amino acids. CDR3 in amino acids: CASNPTGGNTGELFF. DNA of the CDR3: TGTGCCAGTAACCCAACAGGGGGCAACACCGGGGAGCTGTTTTTT. The complete variable domain, with remaining parts taken from reference TRBV19 and TRBJ2-2, reads DGGITQSPKYLFRKEGQNVTLSCEQNLNHDAMYWYRQDPGQGLRLIYYSQIVNDFQKGDIAEGYSVSREKKESFPLTVTSAQKNPTAFYLCASNPTGGNTGELFFGEGSRLTVL.

The rearrangement uses TRBV5-6 and TRBJ1-4; TRBD1 is a possible D gene (6 bases). Trimming took off 7 bases at V and 5 bases at J, with 12 bases between the two ends. CDR1 SGHDT and CDR2 YYEEEE come from the germline V gene. CDR3 length: 13 amino acids. The CDR3 protein is CASGSTGNEKLFF. Here the CDR3 DNA reads TGTGCCAGCGGGTCAACAGGGAATGAAAAACTGTTTTTT.

This sequence joins TRBV6-6 and TRBJ1-1; 10 bases are a match to TRBD1. The junction had 2 bases not matched to a gene; V was cut back by 2 bases and J by 5 bases. The CDR3 consists of 14 residues. Germline CDR1 and CDR2: MNHNY and SVGAGI (reference sequence). The chain's CDR3 is CASSYGQGETEAFF. The CDR3 coding sequence is TGTGCCAGCAGTTACGGACAGGGGGAGACTGAAGCTTTCTTT.

The CDR3: CASSLDHGSGIYEQYF. CDR3 coding DNA: TGTGCCAGCAGCTTAGATCACGGTAGCGGGATTTACGAGCAGTACTTC. This chain connects TRBV11-2 to TRBJ2-7, with 8 bases lining up with TRBD2. Losses at the gene ends were 0 bases for V and 4 bases for J; bases not matched to a gene: 8. This CDR3 comprises 16 residues. The germline gives CDR1 SGHAT, CDR2 FQNNGV.

The J gene is TRBJ2-7, the V gene TRBV4-2, with D tentatively TRBD2 (5 bases). V lost 0 bases, J lost 2 bases, and 14 bases lay in between. CDR3 length equals 16 residues. Germline CDR1 reads LGHNA; CDR2 reads YNFKEQ. CDR3 protein: CASSQDFLAGTYEQYF. DNA of the CDR3: TGTGCCAGCAGCCAAGATTTCCTAGCTGGAACCTACGAGCAGTACTTC.

The V gene is TRBV6-6, the J gene TRBJ2-7; the D gene is possibly TRBD2 (6 bases). CDR1 is MNHNY and CDR2 is SVGAGI in the germline V gene (reference sequence). This CDR3 is 13 amino acids long. Trimming removed 0 bases at V and 7 bases at J, with 10 bases between. The CDR3 bases are TGTGCCAGCAGTTACTCCCTGGGGAGGGAGCAGTACTTC. It is translated as CASSYSLGREQYF.

The chain combines TRBV27 with TRBJ2-7; a weak D match, TRBD2 (5 bases). There are 15 residues in the CDR3. CDR1 is MNHEY, CDR2 SMNVEV, per germline (reference sequence). V shed 6 bases and J shed 2 bases, with 17 bases lying between them. CDR3 nucleotides: TGTGCCAGCAGGTCGGGGTTAACCGAGACCTACGAGCAGTACTTC. Translated, it gives CASRSGLTETYEQYF.

The V and J genes are TRBV4-3 and TRBJ2-7, with 10 bases lining up with TRBD2. Germline-derived CDR1 and CDR2 are LGHNA and YSLEER. CDR3 size: 15 residues. Germline trimming cut 2 bases from V and 3 bases from J; bases unmatched to any gene: 4. The CDR3 is CASSQNLAGDYEQYF. The CDR3 bases are TGCGCCAGCAGCCAAAATCTAGCGGGGGACTACGAGCAGTACTTC.

The rearrangement uses TRBV2 and TRBJ2-5; 11 bases map to TRBD2. The CDR3 runs 13 residues. Unmatched junction bases numbered 1, after V lost 4 bases and J lost 6 bases. Germline V gives CDR1 SNHLY, CDR2 FYNNEI. The CDR3 region has the DNA TGTGCCAGCAGTGGACTAGCGGGGAAGACCCAGTACTTC. This codes for CASSGLAGKTQYF.

This clone was recorded once. This sequence joins TRBV7-6 and TRBJ1-1; D uncertain. CDR1 SGHVS and CDR2 FNYEAQ come from the germline V gene. The CDR3 is 13 amino acids. The V gene lost 1 base and the J gene lost 8 bases, with 11 bases spanning the gap. CDR3 loop: CASSLGEQSEAFF. Written as DNA, the CDR3 is TGTGCCAGCAGCTTAGGGGAGCAATCGGAAGCTTTCTTT. The complete variable domain, with remaining parts taken from reference TRBV7-6 and TRBJ1-1, reads GAGVSQSPRYKVTKRGQDVALRCDPISGHVSLYWYRQALGQGPEFLTYFNYEAQQDKSGLPNDRFSAERPEGSISTLTIQRTEQRDSAMYRCASSLGEQSEAFFGQGTRLTVV.

In regard to this clone: The same CDR3 is also encoded by other DNA sequences in this sample. The V gene is TRBV9, the J gene TRBJ2-7; D unclear. V shed 2 bases and J shed 7 bases, with 10 bases lying between them. CDR1 is SGDLS and CDR2 is YYNGEE in the germline V gene. The CDR3 runs 12 residues. Written as DNA, the CDR3 is TGTGCCAGCAGCGTCGAAGGCCGTGAGCAGTACTTC. Amino acid sequence: CASSVEGREQYF. Using reference TRBV9 and TRBJ2-7 for the parts outside the CDR3, the full variable domain is DSGVTQTPKHLITATGQRVTLRCSPRSGDLSVYWYQQSLDQGLQFLIQYYNGEERAKGNILERFSAQQFPDLHSELNLSSLELGDSALYFCASSVEGREQYFGPGTRLTVT.

Concerning this clone: This specimen includes other DNA sequences encoding the same CDR3. This chain connects TRBV5-5 to TRBJ1-5, with 8 bases matching TRBD1. J lost 4 bases, V lost 1 base, and 1 base had no gene match. The CDR3 contains 14 residues. Per the germline V gene, CDR1 is SGHKS and CDR2 is YYEKEE (reference sequence). The CDR3 loop is CASSLRQGNQPQHF. CDR3 in DNA: TGTGCCAGCAGCTTGCGACAGGGGAATCAGCCCCAGCATTTT. The full variable domain, completed using reference TRBV5-5 and TRBJ1-5, is DAGVTQSPTHLIKTRGQQVTLRCSPISGHKSVSWYQQVLGQGPQFIFQYYEKEERGRGNFPDRFSARQFPNYSSELNVNALLLGDSALYLCASSLRQGNQPQHFGDGTRLSIL.

The sample holds one count of this clone. V is TRBV9 and J is TRBJ2-7, with D unresolved. Trimming shortened V by 4 bases and J by 0 bases, and 14 bases separated the two germline ends. Germline CDR1 reads SGDLS; CDR2 reads YYNGEE. This CDR3 spans 15 amino acids. The CDR3 coding sequence is TGTGCCAGCAGCCCTCGGACGGACCACTCCTACGAGCAGTACTTC. Translating gives CASSPRTDHSYEQYF. The full variable domain, in which reference TRBV9 and TRBJ2-7 provide the parts outside the CDR3, is DSGVTQTPKHLITATGQRVTLRCSPRSGDLSVYWYQQSLDQGLQFLIQYYNGEERAKGNILERFSAQQFPDLHSELNLSSLELGDSALYFCASSPRTDHSYEQYFGPGTRLTVT.

This sequence joins TRBV9 and TRBJ1-6; TRBD1 agrees at 10 bases. Germline CDR1 and CDR2: SGDLS and YYNGEE. J lost 9 bases, V lost 3 bases, and 6 bases had no gene match. The length of the CDR3 is 15 residues. The DNA of the CDR3 is TGTGCCAGCAGCGGGGACAGGGGAGGTTTTTCACCCCTCCACTTT. Amino acids: CASSGDRGGFSPLHF.

This rearrangement joins TRBV10-3 to TRBJ1-2; D possibly corresponds to TRBD1 (5 bases). V gave up 0 bases and J gave up 3 bases, with 11 bases separating them. This CDR3 is 15 amino acids long. Germline-derived CDR1 and CDR2 are ENHRY and SYGVKD. The CDR3 sequence is CAISESGQGDYGYTF. Here the CDR3 DNA reads TGTGCCATCAGTGAGTCAGGTCAGGGTGACTATGGCTACACCTTC.

This chain joins TRBV10-3 and TRBJ2-7, with 7 bases that match TRBD2. Looked up from germline, CDR1 is ENHRY and CDR2 is SYGVKD. V gave up 4 bases and J gave up 1 base; unmatched junction bases: 4. This CDR3 is built from 14 residues. The CDR3 sequence is CAISAPGGSYEQYF. The CDR3 DNA reads TGTGCCATCAGTGCACCGGGGGGATCCTACGAGCAGTACTTC.

The rearrangement joins TRBV27 to TRBJ1-4; the D gene is possibly TRBD1 (6 bases). Germline CDR1 reads MNHEY; CDR2 reads SMNVEV (reference sequence). The V end lost 1 base, the J end lost 8 bases, and 14 bases lay between the germline ends. The CDR3 spans 15 residues. The CDR3 DNA sequence: TGTGCCAGCAGTTTATTTGGGGGGCCCGGGGAAAAACTGTTTTTT. Its protein product is CASSLFGGPGEKLFF.

The chain has TRBV4-1 and TRBJ2-7; D possibly corresponds to TRBD1 (6 bases). The CDR3 is 15 amino acids. Germline V gene sequence: CDR1 MGHRA, CDR2 YSYEKL. The ends were cut back, 1 base at V and 2 bases at J, with 12 bases in the middle. The CDR3 DNA is TGCGCCAGCAGCCAAGTTCGGGACACAGCCTACGAGCAGTACTTC. Its protein product is CASSQVRDTAYEQYF.

This clone was counted a few times. The same CDR3 arises from other DNA sequences in this sample as well. V is TRBV28 and J is TRBJ2-7; a weak D match, TRBD2 (5 bases). Germline lookup yields CDR1 MDHEN and CDR2 SYDVKM. Trimming pared 3 bases from V and 3 bases from J, leaving 6 bases between. The CDR3 extends over 12 amino acids. The CDR3 sequence is CASSFEGYEQYF. DNA for the CDR3: TGTGCCAGCAGTTTTGAGGGCTACGAGCAGTACTTC.